One sample yielded the 25 T cell receptor beta chains listed below, sequenced in a study of OX40 agonist ivuxolimab in advanced cancers. Data came from immunoSEQ multiplex PCR; TCRdb stores just in-frame clones and leaves some out. The data hold around 60,000 clones, with 75% to 95% observed a single time. The sample here was CD4+ or CD8+ T cells sorted from blood, taken in a trial of the OX40 agonist ivuxolimab. These receptors were taken from an adult with an advanced solid tumor such as melanoma, head and neck, liver or kidney cancer.

The CDR3 loop is CASSLGGGTEAFF. CDR3 nucleotide sequence: TGTGCCAGCAGTTTAGGAGGGGGCACTGAAGCTTTCTTT. The chain links TRBV27 to TRBJ1-1; tentatively, D is TRBD1 (6 bases). V was shortened by 2 bases and J by 4 bases, with 8 bases between the two germline ends. This CDR3 spans 13 amino acids. Per the germline V gene, CDR1 is MNHEY and CDR2 is SMNVEV (reference sequence).

The chain couples TRBV2 to TRBJ2-7, with D unclear. Trimming pared 4 bases from V and 0 bases from J, leaving 10 bases between. The CDR3 totals 14 residues. Per germline, CDR1 SNHLY and CDR2 FYNNEI. The CDR3 DNA reads as TGTGCCAGCAGTGTGGTAGAGAGCTCCTACGAGCAGTACTTC. Protein sequence: CASSVVESSYEQYF.

The V gene is TRBV9, the J gene TRBJ2-1, with D possibly matching TRBD2 (5 bases). Per the germline V gene, CDR1 is SGDLS and CDR2 is YYNGEE. This CDR3 has 15 residues. V dropped 0 bases and J dropped 5 bases, with 12 bases sitting between them. This chain's CDR3 is CASSVVASGNNEQFF. Written as DNA, the CDR3 is TGTGCCAGCAGCGTAGTTGCAAGCGGAAACAATGAGCAGTTCTTC.

V is TRBV27 and J is TRBJ1-1; TRBD1 matches 7 bases. V trimming: 4 bases; J trimming: 2 bases; junction bases outside the gene matches: 7. The CDR3 totals 15 residues. CDR1 and CDR2 from the germline V gene are MNHEY and SMNVEV (reference sequence). The CDR3 region is CASSYAGGLNTEAFF. CDR3 DNA sequence: TGTGCCAGCAGTTACGCAGGGGGGTTAAACACTGAAGCTTTCTTT.

This sequence joins TRBV11-3 and TRBJ2-2; 7 positions agree with TRBD1. V lost 3 bases, J lost 6 bases, and 16 bases stayed unmatched. The germline gives CDR1 SGHNT, CDR2 YENEEA. CDR3 length equals 18 residues. The CDR3 DNA follows: TGTGCCAGCAGCTTCCGCCTTCGACAGGGTGGGGTCCCCGGGGAGCTGTTTTTT. This translates into CASSFRLRQGGVPGELFF.

The CDR3, as DNA: TGCGCCAGCAGCCAATCTGGTCTATACAATGAGCAGTTCTTC. Protein: CASSQSGLYNEQFF. The chain recombines TRBV4-1 with TRBJ2-1; D call uncertain. CDR3 length: 14 residues. V lost 2 bases, J lost 4 bases, and 9 bases lay in between. The germline V gene encodes CDR1 MGHRA and CDR2 YSYEKL.

V and J are TRBV6-5 and TRBJ2-1; 16 bases match TRBD2. Germline V lookup: CDR1 MNHEY, CDR2 SVGAGI. V shed 7 bases, J shed 8 bases, and the junction held 5 bases outside the gene matches. The CDR3 runs to 15 residues. The DNA for the CDR3 is TGTGCCAGCAAGGGACTAGCGGGAGGGTTAGATGAGCAGTTCTTC. Its protein product is CASKGLAGGLDEQFF.

The chain joins TRBV2 to TRBJ2-5; the D is unclear. Germline V lookup: CDR1 SNHLY, CDR2 FYNNEI. This CDR3 contains 15 residues. Trimming left V 4 bases short and J 4 bases short, with 16 bases between. The CDR3 spells CASSGTPGRRETQYF. CDR3 nucleotides: TGTGCCAGCAGTGGAACCCCGGGCCGAAGAGAGACCCAGTACTTC.

The chain links TRBV6-5 to TRBJ2-7, with 7 nucleotides matching TRBD2. This CDR3 region has 15 residues. V was pared by 0 bases and J by 4 bases, with 6 bases of the junction left unmatched. Per germline, CDR1 MNHEY and CDR2 SVGAGI. The chain's CDR3 is CASSYSPERGYEQYF. The CDR3 DNA reads TGTGCCAGCAGTTACTCGCCGGAGCGGGGATACGAGCAGTACTTC.

The CDR3 DNA reads as TGTGCCAGTAGTATAGGGACAAGCCTTTCCTCTGGAAACACCATATATTTT. Translated: CASSIGTSLSSGNTIYF. This chain connects TRBV19 to TRBJ1-3; D is perhaps TRBD1 (5 bases). CDR1 is LNHDA, CDR2 SQIVND, per germline (reference sequence). The length of the CDR3 is 17 residues. V was trimmed by 1 base and J by 0 bases, leaving 13 bases between them.

A single count supports this clone. This chain joins TRBV2 and TRBJ2-1; weak D call: TRBD2 (8 bases). The CDR3 runs to 17 residues. Trimming removed 3 bases from V and 3 bases from J, with 18 bases in between. CDR1 is SNHLY and CDR2 is FYNNEI in the germline V gene. The DNA for the CDR3 is TGTGCCAGCAGTGACCGGGAGGGGGCGGTAAGCTACAATGAGCAGTTCTTC. Translating it yields CASSDREGAVSYNEQFF. Complete variable domain (other parts from reference TRBV2 and TRBJ2-1): EPEVTQTPSHQVTQMGQEVILRCVPISNHLYFYWYRQILGQKVEFLVSFYNNEISEKSEIFDDQFSVERPDGSNFTLKIRSTKLEDSAMYFCASSDREGAVSYNEQFFGPGTRLTVL.

This clone appeared a single time. J is TRBJ2-5 and V is TRBV7-7; TRBD1 matches 8 bases. This CDR3 has 15 amino acids. Trimming took 1 base from V and 2 from J; bases not matched to a gene: 3. Germline assignment: CDR1 SSHAT and CDR2 FNYEAQ (reference sequence). The CDR3 here is CASSLVDREQETQYF. CDR3 DNA: TGTGCCAGCAGCTTAGTGGACAGGGAGCAAGAGACCCAGTACTTC.

This clone was seen a few times. This chain links TRBV5-4 with TRBJ1-2; D ambiguous. The CDR3 is made up of 15 amino acids. Trimming left V 4 bases short and J 4 bases short, with 17 bases between. The germline V gene encodes CDR1 SGHNT and CDR2 YYREEE (reference sequence). CDR3 DNA: TGTGCCAGCAGCCCCGACGGACTCACTCCCTATGGCTACACCTTC. This gives the protein CASSPDGLTPYGYTF.

The V call is TRBV19, the J call TRBJ2-1; TRBD2 matches 9 bases. Germline values: CDR1 LNHDA, CDR2 SQIVND (reference sequence). Trimming removed 4 bases from V and 5 bases from J; junction bases left unmatched: 12. The CDR3 has 17 amino acids. The CDR3 here is CASSKVREGYGHNEQFF. DNA of the CDR3: TGTGCCAGTAGTAAGGTGCGGGAGGGATACGGACACAATGAGCAGTTCTTC.

The V call is TRBV4-1, the J call TRBJ2-7, with 9 bases that match TRBD2. Germline loops: CDR1 MGHRA, CDR2 YSYEKL. V shed 1 base and J 5 bases; nucleotides not matched to a gene: 9. The CDR3 contains 16 residues. The CDR3 region has the DNA TGCGCCAGCAGCCAAGTGGCTAGCGGGATTTCCCACGAGCAGTACTTC. It specifies CASSQVASGISHEQYF.

V is TRBV27 and J is TRBJ2-1, with 7 bases identical to TRBD2. Unmatched junction bases numbered 3, after V lost 3 bases and J lost 4 bases. CDR1 MNHEY and CDR2 SMNVEV come from the germline V gene (reference sequence). The CDR3 contains 14 residues. CDR3 residues: CASSFLAEYNEQFF. For the CDR3, the DNA is TGTGCCAGCAGTTTCCTAGCGGAGTACAATGAGCAGTTCTTC.

This chain links TRBV5-1 with TRBJ2-1, with 9 bases fitting TRBD1. Germline lookup yields CDR1 SGHRS and CDR2 YFSETQ. J was trimmed by 4 bases and V by 3 bases; bases with no gene match: 8. The CDR3 has 16 residues. As DNA, the CDR3 is TGCGCCAGCAGCTCGTTACAGGGACAGGGTTACAATGAGCAGTTCTTC. It translates to CASSSLQGQGYNEQFF.

The chain is built from TRBV9 and TRBJ2-1; possibly TRBD1 or TRBD2 for D (5 bases each). The V end lost 0 bases, the J end lost 0 bases, and 10 bases lay between the germline ends. CDR3 length: 16 residues. Germline CDR1 and CDR2: SGDLS and YYNGEE. Written as DNA, the CDR3 is TGTGCCAGCAGCGTAGGGTCAGGGACCTCCTACAATGAGCAGTTCTTC. Residues: CASSVGSGTSYNEQFF.

This clone has more than one count but fewer than ten. The genes are TRBV4-1 and TRBJ1-5; D perhaps matches TRBD1 (5 bases). V gave up 1 base and J gave up 4 bases, with 8 bases separating them. CDR3 length: 14 residues. Per the germline V gene, CDR1 is MGHRA and CDR2 is YSYEKL. DNA of the CDR3: TGCGCCAGCAGCCAAGCTCAGGGAAATCAGCCCCAGCATTTT. Translated: CASSQAQGNQPQHF.

The J gene is TRBJ2-3, the V gene TRBV6-1, with TRBD1 matching over 10 bases. Looked up from germline, CDR1 is MNHNS and CDR2 is SASEGT. The CDR3 sequence is 15 residues long. The J segment lost 4 bases and the V segment lost 3 bases, leaving 4 bases of the junction unmatched. The CDR3 spells CASSEKTGGADTQYF. CDR3 nucleotides: TGTGCCAGCAGTGAGAAGACAGGGGGCGCAGATACGCAGTATTTT.

The chain couples TRBV4-2 to TRBJ1-4; 12 nucleotides line up with TRBD1. The CDR3 runs 17 residues. The V and J ends lost 4 bases and 8 bases, in that order; junction bases with no gene match: 11. CDR1 LGHNA and CDR2 YNFKEQ come from the germline V gene. CDR3 in amino acids: CASSPRDRGREVEKLFF. The CDR3 region has the DNA TGTGCCAGCAGCCCACGGGACAGGGGGCGCGAGGTAGAAAAACTGTTTTTT.

This rearrangement joins TRBV11-3 to TRBJ2-7, with 11 bases matching TRBD1. The CDR3 is 15 amino acids. Germline V lookup: CDR1 SGHNT, CDR2 YENEEA. V shed 5 bases and J 2 bases; nucleotides not matched to a gene: 5. The CDR3 reads CASSAGTGGTYEQYF. DNA for the CDR3: TGTGCCAGCAGCGCCGGGACAGGGGGAACCTACGAGCAGTACTTC.

The rearrangement links TRBV27 to TRBJ1-5, with a tentative D call TRBD1 (5 bases). V was pared by 2 bases and J by 7 bases, with 9 bases between. The germline CDR1 and CDR2 sequences are MNHEY and SMNVEV (reference sequence). There are 13 residues in the CDR3. The CDR3 region is CASSLGAGQPQHF. The CDR3 DNA reads as TGTGCCAGCAGTTTAGGGGCGGGGCAGCCCCAGCATTTT.

This clone has a handful of counts. The CDR3 sequence: CASSLSGGAGTDTQYF. CDR3 coding DNA: TGTGCCAGCAGTTTATCAGGGGGCGCCGGCACAGATACGCAGTATTTT. This sequence joins TRBV27 and TRBJ2-3, with TRBD1 matching 7 bases. Trimming at V came to 0 bases and at J to 1 base, leaving 4 bases not matched to a gene. CDR1 and CDR2 (germline): MNHEY, SMNVEV (reference sequence). This CDR3 is 16 amino acids long.

The rearrangement links TRBV12-1 to TRBJ2-7; TRBD2 reflects the table's D call only, with no check against the DNA. TRBV12-1 is recorded as a pseudogene. This CDR3 region has 18 residues. For the CDR3, the DNA is TGTGCCAGCAGCTTTGAGCCGGGACTAGGCGAGAGCTCCTACGAGCAGTACTTC. Amino acids: CASSFEPGLGESSYEQYF.